The 3 T cell receptor beta chains in this list originate from one sample, sequenced in a study of human T cells and chemical hapten exposure. Time point specified: healthy volunteer bleed at 2 weeks. Unfractionated whole blood was the source of the extracted total RNA. One entry per CDR3 protein, called by TCRdb with MiXCR from the RACE reads. This sample carries roughly 130,000 distinct CDR3 sequences, approximately 9.5% of them seen once, and the ten largest clones take 1.5% to 2%. The source material was whole blood. The source of these receptors is a male donor in good health. Some clones in this sample may be carry-over from other donors' samples.

Only a few counts were recorded for this clonotype. V is TRBV27 and J is TRBJ2-1, with TRBD1 matching over 8 bases. J lost 3 bases, V lost 5 bases, and 6 bases had no gene match. The CDR3 runs 15 residues. Germline assignment: CDR1 MNHEY and CDR2 SMNVEV (reference sequence). In DNA form, the CDR3 reads TGTGCCAGCAGTCCCGGACAGGGCCGCTACAATGAGCAGTTCTTC. Amino acid sequence: CASSPGQGRYNEQFF.

In the case of this clonotype: It is likely a read error, because the conserved phenylalanine at the end of the CDR3 is missing. The DNA is left out, because the CDR3 cannot be placed on it with certainty; the CDR3 is given as TCRdb lists it. V and J are TRBV27 and TRBJ2-2; TRBD1, the table's D call, was not compared with the DNA. The CDR3 contains 12 residues when both ends are counted. Germline loops: CDR1 MNHEY, CDR2 SMNVEV (reference sequence). The CDR3 loop is CARRKGNGELFG.

This chain connects TRBV29-1 to TRBJ1-1, with D possibly matching TRBD1 (5 bases). This CDR3 region has 14 residues. V lost 8 bases to trimming and J lost 4 bases, with 20 bases between them. The germline gives CDR1 SQVTM, CDR2 ANQGSEA. The CDR3 here is CSTIPSGVPTEAFF. Here the CDR3 DNA reads TGCAGCACTATTCCCTCGGGGGTACCCACTGAAGCTTTCTTT.